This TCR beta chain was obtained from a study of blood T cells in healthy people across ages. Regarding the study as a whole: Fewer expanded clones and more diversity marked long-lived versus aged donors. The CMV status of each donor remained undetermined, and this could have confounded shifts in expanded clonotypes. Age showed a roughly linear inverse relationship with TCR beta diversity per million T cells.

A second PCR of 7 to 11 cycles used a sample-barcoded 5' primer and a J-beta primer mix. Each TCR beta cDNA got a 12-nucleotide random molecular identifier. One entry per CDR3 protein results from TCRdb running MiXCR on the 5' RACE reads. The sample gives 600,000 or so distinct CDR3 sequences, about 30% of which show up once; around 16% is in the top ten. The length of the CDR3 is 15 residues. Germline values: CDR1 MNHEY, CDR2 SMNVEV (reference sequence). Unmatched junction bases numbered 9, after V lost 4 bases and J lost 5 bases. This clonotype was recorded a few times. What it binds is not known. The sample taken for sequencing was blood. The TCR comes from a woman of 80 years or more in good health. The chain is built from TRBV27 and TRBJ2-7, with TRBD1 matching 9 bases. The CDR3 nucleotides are TGTGCCAGCAGTTCCGAGGGACAGGGTCGGGACGAGCAGTACTTC. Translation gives CASSSEGQGRDEQYF.